A selection of T cell receptor beta chains follows, all from one sample in a study of cytotoxic CD8 clonotypes in ibrutinib-treated CLL. The assay was immunoSEQ multiplex PCR, and TCRdb's table has in-frame clones only and misses some. The table lists about 150,000 clones, about 80% of them singletons. The input for sequencing was PBMCs, taken after 24 months of ibrutinib treatment. The receptor set was obtained from a human donor with chronic lymphocytic leukemia. Both conserved end residues are part of each CDR3. D genes are given only for firm matches. Clone size is stated in some rows and not others, as once, few, many or a class when expanded.

>TRBJ1-2|TRBV7-9|.|.
TGTGCCAGCAGCTTAGGCGGGAGCTATGGCTACACCTTC
CASSLGGSYGYTF
>TRBJ2-7|TRBV5-1|TRBD1|.
TGCGCCAGCAGCCCCACGACAGGGCCCTACGAGCAGTACTTC
CASSPTTGPYEQYF
>TRBJ1-1|TRBV6-6|.|.
TGTGCCAGCATCGAGACAGGCGGGAACACTGAAGCTTTCTTT
CASIETGGNTEAFF
>TRBJ2-2|TRBV7-2|.|few
TGTGCCAGCACCCACCCTAGGGGGGGTACCGGGGAGCTGTTTTTT
CASTHPRGGTGELFF
>TRBJ2-5|TRBV6-5|TRBD1|.
TGTGCCAGCAGTTTCGGACAGGGGCTTAGAAAGACCCAGTACTTC
CASSFGQGLRKTQYF
>TRBJ2-2|TRBV11-2|TRBD2|once
TGTGCCAGCAGCTTCAAAACGGGACTAGCGGGGGAGAACACCGGGGAGCTGTTTTTT
CASSFKTGLAGENTGELFF
>TRBJ2-5|TRBV29-1|TRBD1|.
TGCAGCAGCCACGACAGGGGTCGAGAGACCCAGTACTTC
CSSHDRGRETQYF
>TRBJ1-5|TRBV6-5|.|once
TGTGCCAGCAGCGACGGGGGGGAGGGACAGCCCCAGCATTTT
CASSDGGEGQPQHF
>TRBJ1-4|TRBV30|TRBD1|once
TGTGCCTGGAGTCCGGGACAGGGGGCCGAAAAACTGTTTTTT
CAWSPGQGAEKLFF
>TRBJ2-7|TRBV19|TRBD1|.
TGTGCCAGTAGTATCGTTGGGACAGGGGGCTACGAGCAGTACTTC
CASSIVGTGGYEQYF
>TRBJ1-5|TRBV28|TRBD1|few
TGTGCCAGCAGCCCCGACAGGGGAAATCAGCCCCAGCATTTT
CASSPDRGNQPQHF
>TRBJ1-1|TRBV7-9|TRBD1|.
TGTGCCAGCAGCCCAGGGGACAGGGGGAAGAACACTGAAGCTTTCTTT
CASSPGDRGKNTEAFF
>TRBJ2-1|TRBV28|TRBD2|.
TGTGCCAGCAGTGACCGACTAGCTTCTTGGTTCTTC
CASSDRLASWFF
>TRBJ2-2|TRBV4-1|TRBD2|.
TGCGCCAGCAGCCAGTCGAGGCTAGCGGGAGGGCCGGGCACCGGGGAGCTGTTTTTT
CASSQSRLAGGPGTGELFF
>TRBJ1-5|TRBV28|.|.
TGTGCCAGCAGTTTCCAGGGTCTGGGCGGGCAGCCCCAGCATTTT
CASSFQGLGGQPQHF
>TRBJ1-3|TRBV30|TRBD1|.
TGTGCCTGGACCCCGGGACAGGGGGGAAACACCATATATTTT
CAWTPGQGGNTIYF
>TRBJ2-3|TRBV5-4|.|.
TGTGCCAGCAGCCAGAACCCGGACACAGATACGCAGTATTTT
CASSQNPDTDTQYF
>TRBJ1-5|TRBV2|.|once
TGTGCCAGCGCGGTGGGACTGAGCAATCAGCCCCAGCATTTT
CASAVGLSNQPQHF
>TRBJ2-6|TRBV6-6|.|once
TGTGCCAGCAGAGACGGATTCTCTGGGGCCAACGTCCTGACTTTC
CASRDGFSGANVLTF
>TRBJ1-1|TRBV28|.|.
TGTGCCAGCAGTTTATGGTTTAGTCAGATGAACACTGAAGCTTTCTTT
CASSLWFSQMNTEAFF
>TRBJ1-5|TRBV19|TRBD1|.
TGTGCCACCCAGACAGGGACTAGCAATCAGCCCCAGCATTTT
CATQTGTSNQPQHF
>TRBJ2-7|TRBV15|TRBD1|.
TGTGCCACCAGCTCCCCGGGACAGGGGGTGGGAGAGCAGTACTTC
CATSSPGQGVGEQYF
>TRBJ2-3|TRBV7-9|.|once
TGTGCCAGCTGTAGGATGGCAGATACGCAGTATTTT
CASCRMADTQYF
>TRBJ1-1|TRBV18|.|.
TGTGCCAGCTCACCATCGGGGATGGGGGCGGGCACTGAAGCTTTCTTT
CASSPSGMGAGTEAFF
>TRBJ2-5|TRBV2|.|.
TGTGCCAGCATCTCTGGCCCGGGCCCCCAAGAGACCCAGTACTTC
CASISGPGPQETQYF
>TRBJ1-2|TRBV7-2|.|.
TGTGCCAGCAGCTTAGCCAGCCCCCCCTATGGCTACACCTTC
CASSLASPPYGYTF
>TRBJ2-1|TRBV10-3|.|.
TGTGCCACCCAGATATACAATGAGCAGTTCTTC
CATQIYNEQFF
>TRBJ1-4|TRBV11-2|TRBD1|once
TGTGCCAGCAGCCCCCAGACAGGGGCGGGGGAAAAACTGTTTTTT
CASSPQTGAGEKLFF
>TRBJ1-1|TRBV28|.|.
TGTGCCAGCAGTTTGGGGGCGACTCGACCTTCGTTCTTT
CASSLGATRPSFF
>TRBJ2-5|TRBV7-8|.|.
TGTGCCAGCAGCAAACGAGAGACCCAGTACTTC
CASSKRETQYF
>TRBJ2-5|TRBV15|.|.
TGTGCCACCAGCAGAGGATCGGCGGCAGACCCTCGGGAGACCCAGTACTTC
CATSRGSAADPRETQYF
>TRBJ2-3|TRBV7-3|.|.
TGTGCCAGCAGCTTAAGAGGGGCCGCAGATACGCAGTATTTT
CASSLRGAADTQYF
>TRBJ2-2|TRBV28|.|once
TGTGCCAGCACCCAAGGGGGGAGTAACACCGGGGAGCTGTTTTTT
CASTQGGSNTGELFF
>TRBJ2-3|TRBV7-2|TRBD2|.
TGTGCCAGCAGCCGCGGGGGGGCGCGAACAGATACGCAGTATTTT
CASSRGGARTDTQYF
>TRBJ2-5|TRBV12-5|.|.
TGTGCTAGTGGTTTGGGGGCGGGGGCCGCCCAAGAGACCCAGTACTTC
CASGLGAGAAQETQYF
>TRBJ1-3|TRBV5-1|.|once
TGCGCCAGCAGCTTGGCGGGAGGCCTCCCTGGAAACACCATATATTTT
CASSLAGGLPGNTIYF
>TRBJ2-5|TRBV10-2|TRBD2|.
TGCGCCAGCAGTGTGCGGGGGAGAGAGACCCAGTACTTC
CASSVRGRETQYF
>TRBJ2-5|TRBV4-1|TRBD1|once
TGCGCCAGCAGCCAAGATTTTGGCCGGACAGGGGTAAAAGAGACCCAGTACTTC
CASSQDFGRTGVKETQYF
>TRBJ1-5|TRBV19|.|.
TGTGCCACCGCAGGATCAAATCAGCCCCAGCATTTT
CATAGSNQPQHF
>TRBJ2-1|TRBV7-2|TRBD2|.
TGTGCCAGCACCCGACTAGCGGGGGCCCCCGGGGATGAGCAGTTCTTC
CASTRLAGAPGDEQFF
>TRBJ1-5|TRBV18|TRBD1|few
TGTGCCAGCTCACCCTCCGGACAGGCACCAAATCAGCCCCAGCATTTT
CASSPSGQAPNQPQHF
>TRBJ1-5|TRBV19|TRBD1|.
TGTGCCAGTACCCTAACCATGGGGACAGGGGGCAATCAGCCCCAGCATTTT
CASTLTMGTGGNQPQHF
>TRBJ1-2|TRBV5-1|TRBD1|.
TGCGCCAGCAGCCCCGGGACAGGGGCTGGGAGTGGCTACACCTTC
CASSPGTGAGSGYTF
>TRBJ1-5|TRBV30|.|few
TGTGCCTGGAGTGCAACAGAGCAGCCCCAGCATTTT
CAWSATEQPQHF
>TRBJ1-1|TRBV7-2|TRBD1|once
TGTGCCAGCAGCCGACAGGGGAACACTGAAGCTTTCTTT
CASSRQGNTEAFF
>TRBJ2-7|TRBV7-9|TRBD2|few
TGTGCCAGCAGCCCCGCCATGGGGCGGGGGAACTACGAGCAGTACTTC
CASSPAMGRGNYEQYF
>TRBJ2-3|TRBV6-5|.|.
TGTGCCAGCAGTTACTCCCTTGGGGGGGATACGCAGTATTTT
CASSYSLGGDTQYF
>TRBJ2-1|TRBV23-1|TRBD1|few
TGCGCCAGCCCCCAAGGGGGCATGGAGCAGTTCTTC
CASPQGGMEQFF
>TRBJ1-1|TRBV9|.|.
TGTGCCAGCAGCGTGGACTTGGGGAACACTGAAGCTTTCTTT
CASSVDLGNTEAFF
>TRBJ1-5|TRBV6-5|.|.
TGTGCCAGCAGCCCGGGGGGGGGTCAGCCCCAGCATTTT
CASSPGGGQPQHF
>TRBJ2-6|TRBV30|.|.
TGTGCCTGGGTAAACTCTGGGGCCAACGTCCTGACTTTC
CAWVNSGANVLTF
>TRBJ2-7|TRBV2|.|.
TGTGCCAGCAGTCGGGGAGGCGTCTACGAGCAGTACTTC
CASSRGGVYEQYF
>TRBJ2-3|TRBV29-1|.|.
TGCAGCGCCCTGGGGGGGCCGGGAGATACGCAGTATTTT
CSALGGPGDTQYF
>TRBJ1-1|TRBV2|.|few
TGTGCCAGCAGTCCCAACCCCAGACATAACACTGAAGCTTTCTTT
CASSPNPRHNTEAFF